This entry describes one T cell receptor beta chain. The antigen remains unidentified. The germline CDR1 and CDR2 sequences are ENHRY and SYGVKD. This CDR3 spans 10 amino acids. V was shortened by 10 bases and J by 9 bases, with 12 bases between the two germline ends. The sample belongs to a study of T cell repertoires in cytomegalovirus infection. TCRdb itself ran the reads through MiXCR, one entry per CDR3 protein. The data hold 400,000 to 550,000 distinct CDR3 sequences, with around 11% observed a single time. General study points: HLA-C-restricted CMV-specific TCR beta clonotypes were dominant in the ex vivo response.

The receptor was isolated from a human donor in good health (CMV status not recorded). Some clones in this sample may be carry-over from other donors' samples. The sequenced material came from PBMCs. The chain links TRBV10-3 to TRBJ1-1; D is unresolved. The CDR3 loop is CATREEKAFF. As DNA, the CDR3 is TGTGCCACCCGAGAGGAGAAAGCTTTCTTT.